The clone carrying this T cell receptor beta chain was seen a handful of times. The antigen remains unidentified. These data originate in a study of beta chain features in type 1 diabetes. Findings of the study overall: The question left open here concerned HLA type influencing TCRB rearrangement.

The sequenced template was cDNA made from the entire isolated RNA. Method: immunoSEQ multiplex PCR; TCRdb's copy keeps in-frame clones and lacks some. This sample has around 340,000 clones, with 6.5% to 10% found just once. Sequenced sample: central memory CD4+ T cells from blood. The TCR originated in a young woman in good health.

In DNA form, the CDR3 reads TGTGCCAGTAGTATAGGACTAGCTACAAATGAGCAGTTCTTC. Encoded protein: CASSIGLATNEQFF. The chain carries TRBV19 and TRBJ2-1; 7 nucleotides line up with TRBD2. J was trimmed by 7 bases and V by 1 base; bases with no gene match: 4. The CDR3 length is 14 residues. Germline CDR1 is LNHDA and CDR2 is SQIVND (reference sequence).